Ten or more counts support the clone carrying this T cell receptor beta chain. The antigen remains undetermined. The source of the sample is a study of spatial heterogeneity in lung cancer. General study findings and limits: Resection blood, more than follow-up blood, showed ubiquitous expanded tumor TCRs.

Time point: sample taken at primary tumor resection. Unsorted whole RNA samples from tumor, nontumor lung or frozen PBMC were sequenced. This CDR3 has 15 amino acids. V lost 3 bases to trimming and J lost 0 bases, with 10 bases between them. Germline CDR1 is SGHDT and CDR2 is YYEEEE. Every cDNA TCR molecule received its own unique molecular identifier. MiXCR, applied by TCRdb to the 5' RACE reads, yields one record per CDR3 protein. The sample includes about 26,000 distinct CDR3 sequences, more than 10% seen only once; the top ten take around 25%. The material was PBMCs, obtained at surgery. This sequence joins TRBV5-6 and TRBJ2-1, with TRBD1 as a possible D gene (5 bases). The clonotype originates from a female donor with early-stage non-small cell lung cancer. CDR3 loop: CASSSQGFSYNEQFF. For the CDR3, the DNA is TGTGCCAGCAGCTCTCAGGGTTTCTCCTACAATGAGCAGTTCTTC. Combining the CDR3 with reference TRBV5-6 and TRBJ2-1 gives the whole variable domain DAGVTQSPTHLIKTRGQQVTLRCSPKSGHDTVSWYQQALGQGPQFIFQYYEEEERQRGNFPDRFSGHQFPNYSSELNVNALLLGDSALYLCASSSQGFSYNEQFFGPGTRLTVL.